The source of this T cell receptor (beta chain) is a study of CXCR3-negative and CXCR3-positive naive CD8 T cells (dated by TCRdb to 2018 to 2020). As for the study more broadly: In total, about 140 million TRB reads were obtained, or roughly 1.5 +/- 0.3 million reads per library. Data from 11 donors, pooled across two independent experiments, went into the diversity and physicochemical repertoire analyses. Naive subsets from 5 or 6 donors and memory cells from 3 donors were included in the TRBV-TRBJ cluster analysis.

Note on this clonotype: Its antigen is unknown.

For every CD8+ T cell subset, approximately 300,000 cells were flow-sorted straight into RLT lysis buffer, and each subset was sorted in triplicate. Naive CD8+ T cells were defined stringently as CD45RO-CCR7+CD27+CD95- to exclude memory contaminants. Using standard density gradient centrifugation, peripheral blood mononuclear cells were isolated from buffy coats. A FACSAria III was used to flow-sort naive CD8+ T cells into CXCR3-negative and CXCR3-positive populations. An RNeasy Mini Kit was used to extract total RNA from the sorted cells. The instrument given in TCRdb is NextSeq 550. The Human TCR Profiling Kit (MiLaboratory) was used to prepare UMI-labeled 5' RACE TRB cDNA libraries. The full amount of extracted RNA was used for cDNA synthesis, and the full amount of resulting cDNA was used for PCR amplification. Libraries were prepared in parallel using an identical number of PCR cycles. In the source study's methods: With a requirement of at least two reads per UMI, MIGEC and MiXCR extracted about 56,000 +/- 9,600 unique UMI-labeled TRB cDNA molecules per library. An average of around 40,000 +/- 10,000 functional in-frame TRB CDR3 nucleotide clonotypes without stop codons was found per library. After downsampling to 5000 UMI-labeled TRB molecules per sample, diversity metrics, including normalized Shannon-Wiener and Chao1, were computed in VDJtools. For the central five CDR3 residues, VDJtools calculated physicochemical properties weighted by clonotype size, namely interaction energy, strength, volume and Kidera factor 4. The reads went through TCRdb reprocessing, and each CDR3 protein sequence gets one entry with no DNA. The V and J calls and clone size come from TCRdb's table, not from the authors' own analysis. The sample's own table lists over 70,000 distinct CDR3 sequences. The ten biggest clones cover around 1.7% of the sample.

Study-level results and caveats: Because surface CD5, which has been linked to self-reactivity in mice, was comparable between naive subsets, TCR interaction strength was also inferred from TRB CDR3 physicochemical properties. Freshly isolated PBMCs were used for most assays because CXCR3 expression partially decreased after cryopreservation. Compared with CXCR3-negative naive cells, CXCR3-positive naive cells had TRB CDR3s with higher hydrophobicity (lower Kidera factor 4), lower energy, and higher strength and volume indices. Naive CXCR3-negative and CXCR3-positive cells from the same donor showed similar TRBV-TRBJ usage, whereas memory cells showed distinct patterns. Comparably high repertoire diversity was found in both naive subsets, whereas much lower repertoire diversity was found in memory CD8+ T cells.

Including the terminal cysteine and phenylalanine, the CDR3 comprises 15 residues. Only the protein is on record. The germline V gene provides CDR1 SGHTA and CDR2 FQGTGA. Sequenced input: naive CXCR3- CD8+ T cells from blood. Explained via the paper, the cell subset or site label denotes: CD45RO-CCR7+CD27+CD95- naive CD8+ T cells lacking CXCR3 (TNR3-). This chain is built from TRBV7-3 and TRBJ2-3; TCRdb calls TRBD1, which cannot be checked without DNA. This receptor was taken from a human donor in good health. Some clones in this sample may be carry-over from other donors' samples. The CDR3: CASSPRDRATDTQYF.